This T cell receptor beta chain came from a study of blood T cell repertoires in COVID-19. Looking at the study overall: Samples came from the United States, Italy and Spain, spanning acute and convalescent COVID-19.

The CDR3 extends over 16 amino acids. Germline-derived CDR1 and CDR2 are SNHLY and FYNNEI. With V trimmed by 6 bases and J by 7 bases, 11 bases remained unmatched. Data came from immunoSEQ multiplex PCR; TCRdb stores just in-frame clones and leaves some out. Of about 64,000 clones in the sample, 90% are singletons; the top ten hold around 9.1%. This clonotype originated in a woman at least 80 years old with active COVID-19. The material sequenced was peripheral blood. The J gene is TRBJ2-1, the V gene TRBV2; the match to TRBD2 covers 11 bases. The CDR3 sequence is CASSDVVASGRNEQFF. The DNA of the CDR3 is TGTGCCAGCAGCGATGTAGTGGCTAGCGGGAGGAATGAGCAGTTCTTC. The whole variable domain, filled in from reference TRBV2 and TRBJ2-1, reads EPEVTQTPSHQVTQMGQEVILRCVPISNHLYFYWYRQILGQKVEFLVSFYNNEISEKSEIFDDQFSVERPDGSNFTLKIRSTKLEDSAMYFCASSDVVASGRNEQFFGPGTRLTVL.